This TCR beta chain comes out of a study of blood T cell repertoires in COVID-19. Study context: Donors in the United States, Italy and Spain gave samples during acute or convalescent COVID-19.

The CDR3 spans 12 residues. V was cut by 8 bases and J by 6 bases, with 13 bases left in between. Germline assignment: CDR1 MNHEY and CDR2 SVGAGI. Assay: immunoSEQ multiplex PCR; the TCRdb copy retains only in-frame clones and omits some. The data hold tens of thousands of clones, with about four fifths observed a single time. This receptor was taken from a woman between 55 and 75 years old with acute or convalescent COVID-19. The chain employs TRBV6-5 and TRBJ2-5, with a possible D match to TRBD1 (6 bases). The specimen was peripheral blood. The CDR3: CASGEQGQTQYF. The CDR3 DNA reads TGTGCCAGCGGGGAACAGGGCCAGACCCAGTACTTC.